Here is one T cell receptor (beta chain) with its context. These data originate in a study of shared clonotypes between healthy human individuals. Background on the study: Each donor's CD4 naive and CD4 memory cells filled three plates apiece, CD8 naive two, and CD8 memory one.

In the original analysis: Filtering differed for immunoSEQ, which gave only junction sequences without quality scores. Using immunoSEQ multiplex PCR, the repertoire was profiled, and TCRdb retains in-frame clones only, with some absent. The DNA gave D and trimming, while V, J and clone size come from that table. Among a few million clones, roughly nine tenths were seen once, and the ten largest hold around 0.14%. Trimming took 5 bases from V and 7 from J; bases not matched to a gene: 5. Germline-derived CDR1 and CDR2 are ENHRY and SYGVKD. The CDR3 has 13 residues. The sample taken for sequencing was naive CD4+ T cells sorted from blood. The subset: CD45RA+ positively selected. This receptor was obtained from a young man in good health. The gene calls are TRBV10-3 and TRBJ1-1, with 9 bases that match TRBD1. The CDR3 DNA sequence: TGTGCCATCAGTTCCGGGACAGGGTTTGAAGCTTTCTTT. The encoded protein is CAISSGTGFEAFF.